A selection of T cell receptor beta chains follows, all from one sample in a study of PD-1 blockade in classical Hodgkin lymphoma. Using immunoSEQ multiplex PCR, the repertoire was profiled, and TCRdb retains in-frame clones only, with some absent. The sample has about 3,000 clones; over 55% are singletons. This sample comprised CD8+ T cells from blood, obtained at baseline. These receptors were collected from a human donor with classical Hodgkin lymphoma. CDR3s include the opening cysteine and the closing phenylalanine or tryptophan. Fields, in order: clone size, D gene, J gene, V gene, CDR3 protein, CDR3 DNA. The D gene is left open where the match is weak. Size is stated for part of the rows, as once, few or many counts, or as a class when the clone is expanded.

few	NA	TRBJ2-7	TRBV2	CASSDTQGSAYEQYF	TGTGCCAGCAGCGACACCCAGGGGTCAGCCTACGAGCAGTACTTC
NA	NA	TRBJ1-4	TRBV4-1	CASSQGSRVGEKLFF	TGCGCCAGCAGCCAAGGATCGCGGGTCGGAGAAAAACTGTTTTTT
NA	NA	TRBJ1-2	TRBV2	CASSAGLGANYGYTF	TGTGCCAGCAGTGCTGGGCTTGGAGCTAACTATGGCTACACCTTC
few	NA	TRBJ1-5	TRBV4-1	CASSQGHNQPQHF	TGCGCCAGCAGCCAAGGACACAATCAGCCCCAGCATTTT
NA	TRBD2	TRBJ2-1	TRBV27	CASSLRELLYNEQFF	TGTGCCAGCAGTTTGCGGGAGTTGCTCTACAATGAGCAGTTCTTC
NA	NA	TRBJ2-7	TRBV6-5	CASGLNSYEQYF	TGTGCCAGCGGTTTGAATTCCTACGAGCAGTACTTC
few	NA	TRBJ1-4	TRBV6-5	CASSQGGYELFF	TGTGCCAGCAGTCAAGGAGGGTATGAACTGTTTTTT
few	TRBD1	TRBJ2-3	TRBV9	CASSVEGTGVSDTQYF	TGTGCCAGCAGCGTAGAAGGGACAGGGGTTTCAGATACGCAGTATTTT
NA	NA	TRBJ2-3	TRBV7-9	CASSPRDDDTQYF	TGTGCCAGCAGCCCTCGGGACGACGATACGCAGTATTTT
NA	NA	TRBJ2-7	TRBV6-1	CASRLPGAAYEQYF	TGTGCCAGCAGGCTACCGGGAGCAGCCTACGAGCAGTACTTC
NA	NA	TRBJ2-6	TRBV6-5	CASSYSSSGANVLTF	TGTGCCAGCAGTTACTCCAGCTCTGGGGCCAACGTCCTGACTTTC
NA	TRBD2	TRBJ2-7	TRBV11-2	CASSSGLALYEQYF	TGTGCCAGCAGCTCCGGACTAGCGCTGTACGAGCAGTACTTC
NA	NA	TRBJ1-5	TRBV19	CASSIWDNQPQHF	TGTGCCAGTAGTATTTGGGACAATCAGCCCCAGCATTTT
NA	NA	TRBJ2-7	TRBV7-9	CASSPRGYYEQYF	TGTGCCAGCAGCCCCCGGGGGTACTACGAGCAGTACTTC
NA	NA	TRBJ2-1	TRBV6-6	CASSYSPTDIEFF	TGTGCCAGCAGTTACTCCCCGACCGACATAGAGTTCTTC
NA	TRBD2	TRBJ2-7	TRBV18	CASSPGLAGDNHEQYF	TGTGCCAGCTCCCCGGGACTAGCGGGAGACAATCACGAGCAGTACTTC
few	TRBD1	TRBJ2-5	TRBV27	CASRPTDRGHQETQYF	TGTGCCAGCAGACCCACCGACAGGGGGCATCAAGAGACCCAGTACTTC
NA	NA	TRBJ2-5	TRBV13	CASSLGVGKETQYF	TGTGCCAGCAGCTTAGGCGTGGGTAAAGAGACCCAGTACTTC
NA	NA	TRBJ2-5	TRBV5-1	CASSLATRVGKETQYF	TGCGCCAGCAGCTTGGCGACACGAGTAGGGAAAGAGACCCAGTACTTC
NA	NA	TRBJ2-7	TRBV21-1	CASSKKATGHYEQYF	TGTGCCAGCAGCAAAAAGGCCACGGGACACTACGAGCAGTACTTC
NA	TRBD2	TRBJ2-1	TRBV28	CASRRLAGAYEQFF	TGTGCCAGCAGGCGACTAGCGGGAGCCTATGAGCAGTTCTTC
NA	TRBD2	TRBJ2-7	TRBV23-1	CASSLMASGLVYEQYF	TGTGCCAGCAGCTTGATGGCTAGCGGGCTCGTCTACGAGCAGTACTTC
NA	NA	TRBJ2-1	TRBV18	CASSQGYNEQFF	TGTGCCAGCTCACAGGGTTACAATGAGCAGTTCTTC
medium-sized	NA	TRBJ1-2	TRBV5-6	CASSLVEFQGYTF	TGTGCCAGCAGCTTGGTGGAATTTCAGGGCTACACCTTC
NA	NA	TRBJ2-7	TRBV11-2	CASSPGQYEQYF	TGTGCCAGCAGCCCAGGACAGTACGAGCAGTACTTC
NA	NA	TRBJ2-7	TRBV29-1	CSVARGPAEQYF	TGCAGCGTTGCACGGGGTCCAGCCGAGCAGTACTTC
few	NA	TRBJ2-1	TRBV29-1	CSVEDLWGGLGGNEQFF	TGCAGCGTTGAAGATCTTTGGGGCGGCCTCGGTGGTAATGAGCAGTTCTTC
NA	NA	TRBJ1-3	TRBV27	CASAAGGAHGNTIYF	TGTGCCAGCGCGGCGGGGGGGGCTCATGGAAACACCATATATTTT
NA	NA	TRBJ2-5	TRBV7-9	CASSLADGQETQYF	TGTGCCAGCAGCTTAGCGGACGGTCAAGAGACCCAGTACTTC
few	TRBD1	TRBJ1-5	TRBV4-1	CASSRGQGDQPQHF	TGCGCCAGCAGCAGGGGACAGGGGGATCAGCCCCAGCATTTT
NA	NA	TRBJ2-2	TRBV27	CATEAGTGELFF	TGTGCCACCGAAGCGGGCACCGGGGAGCTGTTTTTT
NA	NA	TRBJ2-2	TRBV7-9	CASNPHEAGELFF	TGTGCCAGCAACCCGCATGAGGCCGGGGAGCTGTTTTTT
NA	NA	TRBJ2-3	TRBV4-1	CASSRDRYEGSTDTQYF	TGCGCCAGCAGCCGAGATAGGTACGAAGGAAGCACAGATACGCAGTATTTT
NA	NA	TRBJ1-4	TRBV29-1	CSVLGGTLATNEKLFF	TGCAGCGTTCTTGGGGGTACCCTTGCAACTAATGAAAAACTGTTTTTT
NA	TRBD2	TRBJ2-7	TRBV2	CASSGLAGAPNQYEQYF	TGTGCCAGCAGTGGACTAGCGGGAGCGCCGAATCAATACGAGCAGTACTTC
once	NA	TRBJ1-2	TRBV19	CASSPTSGLAGYTF	TGTGCCAGTAGTCCAACCTCCGGACTTGCTGGCTACACCTTC
NA	TRBD1	TRBJ1-4	TRBV9	CASSETGVGEKLFF	TGTGCCAGCAGCGAGACAGGGGTTGGCGAAAAACTGTTTTTT
NA	TRBD2	TRBJ2-5	TRBV11-2	CASSLDLAGGPWGTQYF	TGTGCCAGCAGCTTAGACTTAGCGGGAGGCCCCTGGGGGACCCAGTACTTC
NA	NA	TRBJ2-7	TRBV28	CASSLPAARRNEQYF	TGTGCCAGCAGTTTACCAGCGGCAAGGAGAAACGAGCAGTACTTC
NA	TRBD2	TRBJ2-1	TRBV7-9	CASSPRTSGKYNEQFF	TGTGCCAGCAGCCCGAGGACTAGCGGGAAATACAATGAGCAGTTCTTC
NA	NA	TRBJ1-1	TRBV4-1	CASSPLQRAVEAFF	TGCGCCAGCAGCCCCCTACAAAGGGCCGTTGAAGCTTTCTTT
NA	NA	TRBJ2-7	TRBV5-6	CASSKDRTTYEQYF	TGTGCCAGCAGCAAGGACAGAACTACCTACGAGCAGTACTTC
NA	NA	TRBJ2-3	TRBV4-1	CASGASVTSTDTQYF	TGCGCCAGTGGGGCTAGCGTAACTAGCACAGATACGCAGTATTTT
NA	NA	TRBJ2-7	TRBV10-2	CASSETLEGVYEQYF	TGCGCCAGCAGTGAGACCCTAGAAGGGGTCTACGAGCAGTACTTC
NA	NA	TRBJ1-2	TRBV6-5	CASSYTRGARGHGYTF	TGTGCCAGCAGTTATACCCGCGGGGCCCGGGGCCATGGCTACACCTTC
NA	NA	TRBJ2-1	TRBV7-6	CASSERGASSYNEQFF	TGTGCCAGCAGTGAAAGGGGCGCCAGCTCCTACAATGAGCAGTTCTTC
NA	TRBD2	TRBJ2-1	TRBV7-9	CASSSLAGSSDEQFF	TGTGCCAGCAGCTCCCTAGCGGGAAGTAGCGATGAGCAGTTCTTC
few	TRBD1	TRBJ1-4	TRBV5-5	CASSGSGTGGEKLFF	TGTGCCAGCAGCGGATCCGGGACAGGGGGCGAAAAACTGTTTTTT
once	TRBD2	TRBJ2-1	TRBV10-3	CAISGGGTSGRSSYNEQFF	TGTGCCATCAGCGGAGGGGGGACTAGCGGGAGGAGCTCCTACAATGAGCAGTTCTTC
NA	NA	TRBJ1-3	TRBV5-4	CAAKPQGSSGNTIYF	TGTGCCGCCAAACCACAGGGCAGCTCTGGAAACACCATATATTTT
large	NA	TRBJ1-2	TRBV6-1	CASSEMGGYTF	TGTGCCAGCAGTGAAATGGGTGGCTACACCTTC
NA	NA	TRBJ1-5	TRBV7-7	CASSLSPNQPQHF	TGTGCTAGCAGCTTATCGCCAAATCAGCCCCAGCATTTT
few	TRBD1	TRBJ2-3	TRBV12-5	CASGFGQVGTDTQYF	TGTGCTAGTGGTTTCGGACAGGTCGGCACAGATACGCAGTATTTT
NA	TRBD1	TRBJ2-7	TRBV13	CASSQSPGQGEYEQYF	TGTGCCAGCAGCCAGTCCCCGGGACAGGGGGAATACGAGCAGTACTTC